This T cell receptor (beta chain) was identified in a study of blood T cell repertoires in COVID-19. Study-wide context: The United States, Italy and Spain were the sources of the acute and convalescent COVID-19 samples.

This table comes from immunoSEQ multiplex PCR, and its TCRdb copy is limited to in-frame clones, with some not included. The sample lists about 80,000 clones, approximately 80% occurring once. The source material was peripheral blood. This clonotype was obtained from a man older than 75 with acute or convalescent COVID-19.

The DNA of the CDR3 is TGTGCCAGCAGCGTAGGTCAGGGTGTAAATCAGCCCCAGCATTTT. Translation gives CASSVGQGVNQPQHF. The chain couples TRBV9 to TRBJ1-5, with D tentatively TRBD1 (5 bases). The length of the CDR3 is 15 residues. Germline values: CDR1 SGDLS, CDR2 YYNGEE. The V and J ends lost 0 bases and 4 bases respectively, with 11 bases between them.